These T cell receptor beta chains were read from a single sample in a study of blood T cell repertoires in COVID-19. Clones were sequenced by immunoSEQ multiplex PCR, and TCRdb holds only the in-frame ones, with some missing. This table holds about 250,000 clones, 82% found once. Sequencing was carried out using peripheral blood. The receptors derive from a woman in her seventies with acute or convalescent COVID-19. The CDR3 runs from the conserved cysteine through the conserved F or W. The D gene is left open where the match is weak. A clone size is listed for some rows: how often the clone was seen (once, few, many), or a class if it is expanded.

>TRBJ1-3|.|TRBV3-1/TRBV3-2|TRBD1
TGTGCCAGCAGCCAAGACCGTCACAGGGGGAGCTCTGGAAACACCATATATTTT
CASSQDRHRGSSGNTIYF
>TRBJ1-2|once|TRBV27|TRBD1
TGTGCCAGCAGTCCCTTCGACAGGGCCTTGAGCGGCTACACCTTC
CASSPFDRALSGYTF
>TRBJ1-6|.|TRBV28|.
TGTGCCAGCAGTTTGAACGGTTATAATTCACCCCTCCACTTT
CASSLNGYNSPLHF
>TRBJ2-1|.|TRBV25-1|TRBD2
TGTGCCAGCAGTGGCCGGGACTATTACAATGAGCAGTTCTTC
CASSGRDYYNEQFF
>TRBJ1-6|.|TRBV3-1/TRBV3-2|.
TGTGCCAGCAGCCATGCAGGGGATTCACCCCTCCACTTT
CASSHAGDSPLHF
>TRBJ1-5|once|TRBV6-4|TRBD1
TGTGCCAGCAAGAGGGGGCCTTTCTCCCAGCATTTT
CASKRGPFSQHF
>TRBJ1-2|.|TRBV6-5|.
TGTGCCAGCAGTCAGGGTAACTATGGCTACACCTTC
CASSQGNYGYTF
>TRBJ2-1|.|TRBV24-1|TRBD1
TGTGCCACCAGTGATTCGAGGCCCGGACAGGGGATTTACAATGAGCAGTTCTTC
CATSDSRPGQGIYNEQFF
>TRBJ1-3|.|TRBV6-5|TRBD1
TGTGCCAGCAGTTACGGACAGGGGGGAAACACCATATATTTT
CASSYGQGGNTIYF
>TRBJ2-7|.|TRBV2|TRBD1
TGTGCCAGCAGGGATTTGGGACAGGGGGCTTACGAGCAGTACTTC
CASRDLGQGAYEQYF
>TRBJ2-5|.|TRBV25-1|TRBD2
TGTGCCAGCAGCCCGGGGGGGGTCGAGACCCAGTACTTC
CASSPGGVETQYF
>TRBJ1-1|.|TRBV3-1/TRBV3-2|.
TGTGCCAGCAGCCAGACCAGGGTACGTGAAGCTTTCTTT
CASSQTRVREAFF
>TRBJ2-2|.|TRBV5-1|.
TGCGCCAGCATACAGGAGAACACCGGGGAGCTGTTTTTT
CASIQENTGELFF
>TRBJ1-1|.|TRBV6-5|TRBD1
TGTGCCAGCAGGACAGGGCCCTTAATGAACACTGAAGCTTTCTTT
CASRTGPLMNTEAFF